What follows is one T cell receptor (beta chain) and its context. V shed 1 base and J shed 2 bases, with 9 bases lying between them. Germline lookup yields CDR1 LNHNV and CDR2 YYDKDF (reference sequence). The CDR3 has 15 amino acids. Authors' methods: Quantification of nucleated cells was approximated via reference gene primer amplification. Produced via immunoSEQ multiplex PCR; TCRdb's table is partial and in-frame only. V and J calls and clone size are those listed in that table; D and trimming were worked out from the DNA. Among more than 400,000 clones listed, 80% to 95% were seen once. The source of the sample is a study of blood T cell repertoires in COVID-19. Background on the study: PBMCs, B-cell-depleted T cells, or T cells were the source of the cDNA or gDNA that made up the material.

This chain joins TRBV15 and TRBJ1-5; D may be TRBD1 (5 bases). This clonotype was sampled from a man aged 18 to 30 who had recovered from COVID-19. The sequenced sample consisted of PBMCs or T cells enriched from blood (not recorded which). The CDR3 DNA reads TGTGCCACCAGCAGAGCCAGGGTGGGCAATCAGCCCCAGCATTTT. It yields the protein CATSRARVGNQPQHF.